The clone carrying this T cell receptor (beta chain) was observed once. This entry belongs to a study of blood T cell repertoires in COVID-19. About the research overall: The United States, Italy and Spain provided the acute and convalescent COVID-19 samples. In each case, the material was cDNA or gDNA derived from T cells, B-cell-depleted T cells, or PBMCs.

Method: immunoSEQ multiplex PCR; TCRdb's copy keeps in-frame clones and lacks some. The sample yields about 190,000 clones, 85% to 90% seen once. The length of the CDR3 is 16 residues. Trimming took 5 bases from V and 7 from J; bases not matched to a gene: 10. Germline-derived CDR1 and CDR2 are MDHEN and SYDVKM. V is TRBV28 and J is TRBJ1-5; TRBD1 matches at 11 bases. The sequenced material came from peripheral blood. This TCR was sampled from a woman between 18 and 30 years old who had recovered from COVID-19. The CDR3 sequence: CASSGPDRGQRQPQHF. In nucleotides, the CDR3 is TGTGCCAGCAGTGGGCCGGACAGGGGGCAGAGGCAGCCCCAGCATTTT.